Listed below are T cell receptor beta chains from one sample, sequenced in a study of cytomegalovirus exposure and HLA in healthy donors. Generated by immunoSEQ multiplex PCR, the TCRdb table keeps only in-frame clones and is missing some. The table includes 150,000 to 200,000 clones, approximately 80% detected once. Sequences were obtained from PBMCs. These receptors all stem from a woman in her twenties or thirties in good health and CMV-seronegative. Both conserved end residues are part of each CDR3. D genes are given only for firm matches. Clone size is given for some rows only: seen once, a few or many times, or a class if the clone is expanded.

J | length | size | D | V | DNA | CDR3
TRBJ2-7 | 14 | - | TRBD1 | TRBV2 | TGTGCCAGCAGGGGTGGACAGGGATCCTACGAGCAGTACTTC | CASRGGQGSYEQYF
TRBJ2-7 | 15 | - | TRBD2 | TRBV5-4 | TGTGCCAGCAGCTTGGGGGCGGGAGGCTCCTACGAGCAGTACTTC | CASSLGAGGSYEQYF
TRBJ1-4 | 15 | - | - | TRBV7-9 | TGTGCCAGCAGCTTTAGGGGCATCGGGAATGAAAAACTGTTTTTT | CASSFRGIGNEKLFF
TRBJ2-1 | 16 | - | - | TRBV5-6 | TGTGCCAGCAGCTTTCCGGGAGAGGTCCCCTACAATGAGCAGTTCTTC | CASSFPGEVPYNEQFF
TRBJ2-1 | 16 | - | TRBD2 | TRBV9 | TGTGCCAGCAGCGTAGGCCCGGGACTAGCGAAGAATGAGCAGTTCTTC | CASSVGPGLAKNEQFF
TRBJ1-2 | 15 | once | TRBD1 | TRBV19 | TGTGCCAGTAGTATGCGGGACAGTGCGACCTATGGCTACACCTTC | CASSMRDSATYGYTF
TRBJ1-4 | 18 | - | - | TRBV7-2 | TGTGCCAGCAGCCGACGAAGGGATTTAGACAGGTCTAATGAAAAACTGTTTTTT | CASSRRRDLDRSNEKLFF
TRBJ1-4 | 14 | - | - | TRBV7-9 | TGTGCCAGCAGCTGGAAACCGGGAGATGAAAAACTGTTTTTT | CASSWKPGDEKLFF
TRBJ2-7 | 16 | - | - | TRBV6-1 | TGTGCCAGCAGTGAATGGGTCAGGGTGGAATCCTACGAGCAGTACTTC | CASSEWVRVESYEQYF
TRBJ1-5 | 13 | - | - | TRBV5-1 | TGCGCCAGCAGCTTCTCCTCGGATCAGCCCCAGCATTTT | CASSFSSDQPQHF
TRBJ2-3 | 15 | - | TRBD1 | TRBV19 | TGTGCCAGTAGTATCTCGGGACAGGGTCTGGATACGCAGTATTTT | CASSISGQGLDTQYF
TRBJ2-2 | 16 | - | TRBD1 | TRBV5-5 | TGTGCCAGCAGCCCCACAGGGGCGACTAACACCGGGGAGCTGTTTTTT | CASSPTGATNTGELFF
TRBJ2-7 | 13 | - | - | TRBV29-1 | TGCAGCGTTGATCTTGGGGGAGGCGACGAGCAGTACTTC | CSVDLGGGDEQYF
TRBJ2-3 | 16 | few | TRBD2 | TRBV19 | TGTGCCACCAAGATGCGGGGGAACCCTAGCACAGATACGCAGTATTTT | CATKMRGNPSTDTQYF
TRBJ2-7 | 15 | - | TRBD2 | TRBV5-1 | TGCGCCAGCAGTTCCACTAGCGGGAGAACGTACGAGCAGTACTTC | CASSSTSGRTYEQYF
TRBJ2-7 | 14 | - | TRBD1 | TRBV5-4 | TGTGCCAGCAGCACCGGGACAGGGAACTACGAGCAGTACTTC | CASSTGTGNYEQYF
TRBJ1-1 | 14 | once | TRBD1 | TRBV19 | TGTGCCAGTAGGATGACAGGGGTCTACACTGAAGCTTTCTTT | CASRMTGVYTEAFF
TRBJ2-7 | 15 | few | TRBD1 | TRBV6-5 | TGTGCCAGCAGCCTCCTTGACAGGGCCGGCTACGAGCAGTACTTC | CASSLLDRAGYEQYF
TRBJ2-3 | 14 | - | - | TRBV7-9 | TGTGCCAGCAGCTCCCAGGGTTTCACAGATACGCAGTATTTT | CASSSQGFTDTQYF
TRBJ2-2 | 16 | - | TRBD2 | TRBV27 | TGTGCCAGCAGTTTATCGACTAGCGCCAACACCGGGGAGCTGTTTTTT | CASSLSTSANTGELFF
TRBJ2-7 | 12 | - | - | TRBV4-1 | TGCGCCAGCAGAGGGGCTGGATCCGAGCAGTACTTC | CASRGAGSEQYF
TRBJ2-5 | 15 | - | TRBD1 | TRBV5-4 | TGTGCCAGCAGCTTAGCCAGGGGGAAGGGAGAGACCCAGTACTTC | CASSLARGKGETQYF
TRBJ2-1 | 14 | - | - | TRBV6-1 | TGTGCCAGCAGTTCCCAGCTAGAGTACAATGAGCAGTTCTTC | CASSSQLEYNEQFF
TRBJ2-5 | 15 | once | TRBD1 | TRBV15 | TGTGCCACCAGCCCGGGGACAGGTGTTCTGGAGACCCAGTACTTC | CATSPGTGVLETQYF
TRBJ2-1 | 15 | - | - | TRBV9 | TGTGCCAGCAGCGTAGAAACTAGGGTGCGCAATGAGCAGTTCTTC | CASSVETRVRNEQFF
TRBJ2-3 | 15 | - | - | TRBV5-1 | TGCGCCAGCAGCTTGACCAGGGACAACACAGATACGCAGTATTTT | CASSLTRDNTDTQYF
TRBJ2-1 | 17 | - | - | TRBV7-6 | TGTGCCAGCAGCTTATCGGCGGGCAACCCTCCCTTTGGTGAGCAGTTCTTC | CASSLSAGNPPFGEQFF
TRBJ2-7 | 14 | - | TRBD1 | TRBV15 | TGTGCCACCAGCGGGGACAGGGCGAGATACGAGCAGTACTTC | CATSGDRARYEQYF
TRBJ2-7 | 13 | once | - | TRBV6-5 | TGTGCCAGCAGGGGTCCCACAGCCTACGAGCAGTACTTC | CASRGPTAYEQYF